A single sample gave rise to the 18 T cell receptor beta chains below, sequenced in a study of tumor and adjacent non-tumor tissue in lung cancer. A modified ARM-PCR protocol with three rounds of nested PCR amplified TCRbeta. Each CDR3 protein gets one entry after TCRdb re-called the multiplex PCR reads with MiXCR. The sample has over 110,000 distinct CDR3 sequences; around two thirds are singletons. RNA was extracted from bulk tissue without any cell sorting. Sequencing was carried out using lung tumor tissue. These TCRs come from a man aged 60 to 69 with small cell lung cancer.

About this clonotype: One end of the junction does not line up with germline, which may come from a read error. The CDR3 region has the DNA TGTGCCAACAGCTTAGAGGGAATGGGACAGGAGAGGAATGAGCAGTTCTTC. Translation gives CANSLEGMGQERNEQFF. V is TRBV11-2 and J is TRBJ2-1, with 8 positions matching TRBD1. CDR3 length equals 17 residues. Germline V lookup: CDR1 SGHAT, CDR2 FQNNGV.

As for this clonotype: This may arise from a read error, as a much more abundant clone is one base away. The chain joins TRBV11-2 to TRBJ1-1, with D perhaps TRBD1 (5 bases). The CDR3 contains 15 residues. Germline V gene lookup returns CDR1 SGHAT and CDR2 FQNNGV. The chain's CDR3 is CVSSLVTGGGTEAFF. The CDR3 nucleotides read TGTGTCAGCAGCTTAGTGACCGGGGGTGGCACTGAAGCTTTCTTT.

A remark on this clonotype: The conserved phenylalanine or tryptophan normally closing the CDR3 is absent here, so this likely arose from a read error. The chain recombines TRBV12-3 or TRBV12-4 with TRBJ1-6, with D perhaps matching TRBD1 (5 bases). The CDR3 length is 13 residues. Deletions cut 6 bases from V and 9 bases from J, with 12 bases between. CDR3 loop: CASRQRQISPLHP. The CDR3 DNA reads TGTGCCAGCAGACAGAGACAGATTTCACCCCTCCACCCT.

Remarks on this clonotype: The conserved phenylalanine or tryptophan is not found at the CDR3 terminus, so this likely reflects a read error. The genes are TRBV11-2 and TRBJ1-2; tentative D call: TRBD1 (6 bases). The CDR3 extends over 15 amino acids. Germline CDR1 reads SGHAT; CDR2 reads FQNNGV. V was shortened by 5 bases and J by 3 bases, with 16 bases between the two germline ends. The CDR3 loop reads CASSPEWSGDYGYTL. The DNA of the CDR3 is TGTGCCAGCAGCCCCGAATGGTCAGGGGACTATGGCTACACCCTC.

With respect to this clonotype: One end of the junction does not line up with germline, which may come from a read error. The V call is TRBV5-4, the J call TRBJ2-5; a possible D gene is TRBD2 (5 bases). This CDR3 has 14 residues. Per germline, CDR1 SGHNT and CDR2 YYREEE (reference sequence). CDR3 in DNA: TGTGCCAGCAGCTTAGTGGAGGCCCAAGAGACCCAGTATTTC. Translation: CASSLVEAQETQYF.

About this clonotype: A junction boundary mismatches the germline segment, possibly from a read error. The CDR3 protein is CANSQAGQGSGNTHYF. CDR3 DNA: TGTGCCAACAGCCAAGCCGGCCAGGGGTCGGGAAATACGCACTATTTT. The rearrangement joins TRBV4-2 to TRBJ2-3; possibly TRBD1 for D (6 bases). Germline V lookup: CDR1 LGHNA, CDR2 YNFKEQ. This CDR3 is 16 amino acids long.

Notes on this clonotype: One junction end does not reproduce the germline sequence, and a read error may be involved. This chain joins TRBV11-2 and TRBJ2-1; a weak D match, TRBD2 (6 bases). Germline V CDR1 and CDR2: SGHAT, FQNNGV. The CDR3 has 14 residues. The DNA for the CDR3 is TGTGCCGGCAGTTCTCGGGCGGAGGGTAATGAGCAGTTCTTC. Its translation is CAGSSRAEGNEQFF.

A word on this clonotype: Sequence at one end of the junction differs from germline and may be a read error. V and J are TRBV20-1 and TRBJ1-1; possibly TRBD1 for D (6 bases). Germline CDR1 is DFQATT and CDR2 is SNEGSKA (reference sequence). The CDR3 has 18 amino acids. CDR3 in amino acids: CSSRDLYRDGGGNTEAFF. DNA for the CDR3: TGCAGTTCTAGAGATCTCTACAGGGACGGAGGAGGGAACACTGAAGCTTTCTTT.

This clonotype was picked up one time. A read error is possible here, since a much larger clone lies one base away. This sequence joins TRBV6-1 and TRBJ2-3; 7 bases are shared with TRBD1. The CDR3 covers 14 residues. Looked up from germline, CDR1 is MNHNS and CDR2 is SASEGT. For the CDR3, the DNA is TGTGCCAGCAGCGTGACAGGGCGCACAGGTACGCAGTATTTT. The encoded protein is CASSVTGRTGTQYF.

The chain links TRBV11-2 to TRBJ2-4, with D perhaps assigned TRBD1 or TRBD2 (5 bases each). This CDR3 contains 16 residues. V shed 1 base and J shed 2 bases, with 12 bases lying between them. Germline CDR1 reads SGHAT; CDR2 reads FQNNGV. The CDR3 DNA is TGTGCCAGCAGCTTAGGGGGGAGCGTTACCAAAAACATTCAGTACTTC. As protein: CASSLGGSVTKNIQYF.

The chain links TRBV6-5 to TRBJ1-4; 9 bases fit TRBD1. CDR1 and CDR2 from the germline V gene are MNHEY and SVGAGI. The CDR3 is 14 amino acids. The ends lost 4 bases at V and 8 bases at J; junction bases unmatched: 5. The CDR3 here is CASSFRGTGEKLFF. CDR3 DNA: TGTGCCAGCAGTTTTAGGGGGACAGGGGAAAAACTGTTTTTT.

V is TRBV12-3 or TRBV12-4 and J is TRBJ1-3, with D unresolved. The CDR3 loop spans 15 amino acids. The germline V and J ends were trimmed by 3 bases and 2 bases, with 11 bases remaining between them. CDR3 nucleotides: TGTGCCAGCAGTTTCGGGCAGACCCCTGGAAACACCATATATTTT. Amino acids: CASSFGQTPGNTIYF.

Note on this clonotype: With a much larger clone just one base away, this may be a read error. This chain joins TRBV5-4 and TRBJ2-3; D uncertain. Germline V lookup: CDR1 SGHNT, CDR2 YYREEE (reference sequence). This CDR3 contains 14 residues. The CDR3 nucleotides are TGTGCCAGCAGCCTCTCTTATAATCAGGATATGCAGTATTTT. This sequence encodes CASSLSYNQDMQYF.

Notes on this clonotype: The junction does not match germline at one end; this may be a read error. In DNA form, the CDR3 reads TGTGCCAGCATCCCCGACAGATTTTTTAACACCGGGAAGCTGTTTTTT. Protein sequence: CASIPDRFFNTGKLFF. The rearrangement uses TRBV28 and TRBJ2-2; D tentatively fits TRBD1 or TRBD2 (5 bases each). Germline assignment: CDR1 MDHEN and CDR2 SYDVKM. The CDR3 sequence is 16 residues long.

A remark on this clonotype: No conserved phenylalanine or tryptophan is present at the end of the CDR3, so a read error is the likely explanation. This rearrangement joins TRBV6-2 or TRBV6-3 to TRBJ1-5, with TRBD1 as a possible D gene (5 bases). The CDR3 spans 13 residues. V lost 2 bases, J lost 4 bases, and 6 bases lay in between. The germline V gene encodes CDR1 MNHEY and CDR2 SVGEGT. The CDR3 region has the DNA TGTGCCAGCAGTTACGGGGGTAATCAGCCCCAGCATTTA. Translation gives CASSYGGNQPQHL.

This clonotype was detected many times. V is TRBV11-2 and J is TRBJ2-1; 14 positions agree with TRBD2. V gave up 2 bases and J gave up 10 bases; unmatched junction bases: 7. Germline CDR1 reads SGHAT; CDR2 reads FQNNGV. The CDR3 covers 16 residues. The DNA for the CDR3 is TGTGCCAGCAGCTTACTAGGACTAGCGGGGGGCTCGGAGCAGTTCTTC. Translating gives CASSLLGLAGGSEQFF.

Regarding this clonotype: The missing conserved phenylalanine or tryptophan at the end of this CDR3 makes a read error likely. This sequence joins TRBV20-1 and TRBJ2-2, with a possible D match to TRBD1 (5 bases). V lost 3 bases and J lost 3, with 11 bases in between. The CDR3 totals 14 residues. Germline lookup yields CDR1 DFQATT and CDR2 SNEGSKA (reference sequence). The CDR3 is CSASSGSDTGELFL. Written as DNA, the CDR3 is TGCAGTGCTAGTTCAGGGTCGGACACCGGGGAGCTGTTTCTT.

With regard to this clonotype: A much larger clonotype is one base distant, so this may be a read error. This chain joins TRBV20-1 and TRBJ2-1; 13 bases are a match to TRBD2. Germline CDR1 DFQATT, CDR2 SNEGSKA (reference sequence). CDR3 length: 17 amino acids. Here the CDR3 reads CSARTSGRGSSYNGQFF. The CDR3 nucleotides are TGCAGTGCAAGGACTAGCGGGAGAGGGAGCTCCTACAATGGGCAGTTCTTC.